The source of this T cell receptor (beta chain) is a study of CD8 T cells in Susac syndrome. cDNA came from about 0.5 to 1 ug RNA primed by random hexamers. TCRdb reprocessed the immunoSEQ multiplex PCR reads via MiXCR and lists one record per CDR3 protein. The sample holds about 120,000 distinct CDR3 sequences, around 94% seen once. The clonotype originates from a human donor in good health. The source material was CD4+ T cells from PBMCs.

DNA for the CDR3: TGCAGTGCGGTACAGGGGGCCGGCGCAGATACGCAGTATTTT. Its protein is CSAVQGAGADTQYF. The rearrangement uses TRBV20-1 and TRBJ2-3; 9 nucleotides agree with TRBD1. V was pared by 6 bases and J by 4 bases, with 8 bases of the junction left unmatched. The V gene's germline CDR1 is DFQATT and CDR2 SNEGSKA (reference sequence). The CDR3 consists of 14 residues.